These 10 T cell receptor beta chains were sequenced from one sample in a study of blood T cell repertoires in COVID-19. Only in-frame clones appear in the TCRdb table, and some are missing; sequencing was by immunoSEQ multiplex PCR. The repertoire holds about 99,000 clones, with approximately 88% as singletons. The material sequenced was peripheral blood. These receptors were obtained from a woman aged 60 to 75 with acute or convalescent COVID-19.

This clone was detected only a few times. The chain uses TRBV6-5 and TRBJ1-1, with D unclear. Deletions cut 0 bases from V and 4 bases from J, with 12 bases between. The CDR3 length is 15 residues. In germline, CDR1 is MNHEY, CDR2 SVGAGI. CDR3 nucleotides: TGTGCCAGCAGTTACTCGAATGTGGCGGTCACTGAAGCTTTCTTT. Translating gives CASSYSNVAVTEAFF.

This clone appeared a single time. The CDR3 sequence: CASTSGTSLGTQYF. DNA for the CDR3: TGTGCCAGTACCTCCGGGACTTCCTTGGGGACCCAGTACTTC. This chain uses TRBV2 with TRBJ2-5; D perhaps matches TRBD2 (6 bases). Germline loops: CDR1 SNHLY, CDR2 FYNNEI. The CDR3 extends over 14 amino acids. V was shortened by 9 bases and J by 7 bases, with 21 bases between the two germline ends. The full variable domain, its missing parts supplied by reference TRBV2 and TRBJ2-5, is EPEVTQTPSHQVTQMGQEVILRCVPISNHLYFYWYRQILGQKVEFLVSFYNNEISEKSEIFDDQFSVERPDGSNFTLKIRSTKLEDSAMYFCASTSGTSLGTQYFGPGTRLLVL.

This clone was recorded once. The chain links TRBV6-6 to TRBJ2-1; 11 nucleotides line up with TRBD2. This CDR3 spans 16 amino acids. The germline V gene encodes CDR1 MNHNY and CDR2 SVGAGI (reference sequence). V dropped 4 bases and J dropped 7; count of bases not matched to a gene: 9. The CDR3 is CASSLIAGGTENEQFF. The CDR3 DNA follows: TGTGCCAGCAGTTTAATAGCGGGAGGGACGGAAAATGAGCAGTTCTTC.

This clone was counted only a few times. The V call is TRBV7-8, the J call TRBJ2-5, with TRBD1 matching 11 bases. Germline loops: CDR1 SGHVS, CDR2 FQNEAQ. Trimming removed 3 bases from V and 4 bases from J; junction bases left unmatched: 7. This CDR3 has 16 residues. The CDR3 region has the DNA TGTGCCAGCAGCTTTGGGACAGGGGGATCGGGAGAGACCCAGTACTTC. This codes for CASSFGTGGSGETQYF. The full variable domain, rest sourced from reference TRBV7-8 and TRBJ2-5, is GAGVSQSPRYKVAKRGQDVALRCDPISGHVSLFWYQQALGQGPEFLTYFQNEAQLDKSGLPSDRFFAERPEGSVSTLKIQRTQQEDSAVYLCASSFGTGGSGETQYFGPGTRLLVL.

The CDR3 sequence is CASSSETGTNTEAFF. In DNA form, the CDR3 reads TGCGCCAGCAGCTCGGAGACAGGGACTAACACTGAAGCTTTCTTT. This chain joins TRBV5-1 and TRBJ1-1; 7 bases map to TRBD1. V lost 3 bases and J lost 2; bases outside the gene matches: 7. Per germline, CDR1 SGHRS and CDR2 YFSETQ. The CDR3 consists of 15 residues.

The chain employs TRBV4-1 and TRBJ1-2; D gene ambiguous. The germline V and J ends were trimmed by 0 bases and 4 bases, with 6 bases remaining between them. Germline-derived CDR1 and CDR2 are MGHRA and YSYEKL. CDR3 size: 13 residues. The CDR3 bases are TGCGCCAGCAGCCAAGATCCCAGCTATGGCTACACCTTC. It is translated as CASSQDPSYGYTF.

The chain combines TRBV6-5 with TRBJ1-1; D is ambiguous. From germline, CDR1 is MNHEY and CDR2 SVGAGI. The CDR3 contains 14 residues. V shed 6 bases and J shed 1 base, with 12 bases lying between them. The CDR3 sequence is CASSRTLGNTEAFF. CDR3 coding DNA: TGTGCCAGCAGCCGAACCCTAGGGAACACTGAAGCTTTCTTT.

The chain carries TRBV10-1 and TRBJ2-7; D is perhaps TRBD2 (5 bases). This CDR3 contains 16 residues. V dropped 0 bases and J dropped 6 bases, with 18 bases sitting between them. Germline CDR1 and CDR2: WNHNN and SYGVQD (reference sequence). The CDR3 DNA follows: TGCGCCAGCAGTGAGTCTCGGGGATGGGGTCGTATCGAGCAGTACTTC. Translation: CASSESRGWGRIEQYF.

The V gene is TRBV7-2, the J gene TRBJ2-3; D is unresolved. There are 14 residues in the CDR3. Trimming shortened V by 5 bases and J by 6 bases, and 15 bases separated the two germline ends. Germline V CDR1 and CDR2: SGHTA, FQGNSA. The CDR3 DNA sequence: TGTGCCAGCAGCAAACCCATCCAAGCGGATACGCAGTATTTT. Translation: CASSKPIQADTQYF.

This clone was recorded only once. The J gene is TRBJ2-1, the V gene TRBV29-1; tentatively, D is TRBD1 (5 bases). V was shortened by 4 bases and J by 7 bases, with 11 bases between the two germline ends. The germline V gene has CDR1 SQVTM and CDR2 ANQGSEA. The CDR3 sequence is 12 residues long. The CDR3 nucleotides are TGCAGCGTTGGAACAAGGGGAAATGAGCAGTTCTTC. Translation: CSVGTRGNEQFF.